The text below deals with one TCR beta chain. The Seattle patients, enrolled during active infection, were followed longitudinally. In the source study's methods: Amplification of reference gene primers provided the estimated nucleated cell counts. The table came from immunoSEQ multiplex PCR; TCRdb's copy has only in-frame clones and leaves some out. V and J calls and clone size are those listed in that table; D and trimming were worked out from the DNA. The table includes approximately 300,000 clones, 90% detected once. The CDR3 extends over 14 amino acids. Germline CDR1 MDHEN, CDR2 SYDVKM. V was clipped by 10 bases and J by 4 bases, with 19 bases between them. The source of the sample is a study of blood T cell repertoires in COVID-19. As for the study in general: The cDNA or gDNA used as material had been derived from T cells, B-cell-depleted T cells, or PBMCs.

The chain employs TRBV28 and TRBJ1-2; TRBD1 might be the D (6 bases). This sequence originates from a woman in her twenties or thirties with COVID-19, enrolled during active disease. The sample comprised peripheral blood. The CDR3 spells CATHPPGEGYGYTF. In DNA, the CDR3 is TGTGCCACCCACCCCCCAGGGGAAGGCTATGGCTACACCTTC.